This T cell receptor (beta chain) was captured in a study of blood T cell repertoires in COVID-19. Germline CDR1 reads LNHDA; CDR2 reads SQIVND (reference sequence). The CDR3 covers 15 residues. Trimming took off 7 bases at V and 2 bases at J, with 15 bases between the two ends. The assay was immunoSEQ multiplex PCR, and TCRdb's table has in-frame clones only and misses some. The repertoire holds about 280,000 clones, with around 88% as singletons. Enrollees, about 18 to 95 years old, lived in fewer than 25 US areas. The chain carries TRBV19 and TRBJ1-5, with D possibly matching TRBD1 (6 bases). Sequencing used PBMCs or T cells enriched from blood (not recorded which). The receptor comes from a woman aged 40 to 50 who had recovered from COVID-19. CDR3 region: CASTFSAGGNQPQHF. The CDR3 coding sequence is TGTGCCAGTACTTTTTCGGCAGGGGGCAATCAGCCCCAGCATTTT.